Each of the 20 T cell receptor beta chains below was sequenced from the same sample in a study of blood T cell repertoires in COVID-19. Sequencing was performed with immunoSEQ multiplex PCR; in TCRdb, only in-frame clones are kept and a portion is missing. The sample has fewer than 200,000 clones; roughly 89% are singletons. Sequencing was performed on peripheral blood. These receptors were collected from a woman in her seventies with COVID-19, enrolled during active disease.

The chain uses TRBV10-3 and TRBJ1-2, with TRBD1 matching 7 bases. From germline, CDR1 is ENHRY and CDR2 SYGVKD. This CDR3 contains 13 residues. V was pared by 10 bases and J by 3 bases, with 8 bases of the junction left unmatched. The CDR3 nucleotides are TGTGCCACCCGAGGAGGGGGCGACTATGGCTACACCTTC. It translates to CATRGGGDYGYTF.

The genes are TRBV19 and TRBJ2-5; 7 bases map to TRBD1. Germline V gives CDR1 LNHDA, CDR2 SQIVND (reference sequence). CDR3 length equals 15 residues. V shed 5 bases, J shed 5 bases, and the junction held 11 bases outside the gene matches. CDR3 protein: CASSSGLTGTETQYF. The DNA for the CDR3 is TGTGCCAGTAGTTCCGGACTGACAGGGACCGAGACCCAGTACTTC. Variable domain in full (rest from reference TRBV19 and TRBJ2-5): DGGITQSPKYLFRKEGQNVTLSCEQNLNHDAMYWYRQDPGQGLRLIYYSQIVNDFQKGDIAEGYSVSREKKESFPLTVTSAQKNPTAFYLCASSSGLTGTETQYFGPGTRLLVL.

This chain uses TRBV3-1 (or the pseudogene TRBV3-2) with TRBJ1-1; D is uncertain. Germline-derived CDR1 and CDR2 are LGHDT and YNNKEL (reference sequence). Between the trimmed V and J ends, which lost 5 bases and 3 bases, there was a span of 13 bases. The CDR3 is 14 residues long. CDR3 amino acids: CASSGAPGDTEAFF. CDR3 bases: TGTGCCAGCAGCGGAGCACCCGGGGACACTGAAGCTTTCTTT.

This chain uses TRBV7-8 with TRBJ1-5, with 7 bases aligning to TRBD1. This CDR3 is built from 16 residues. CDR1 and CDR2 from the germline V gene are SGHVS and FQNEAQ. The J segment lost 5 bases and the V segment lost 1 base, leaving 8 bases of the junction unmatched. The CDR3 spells CASSLGTRDSYQPQHF. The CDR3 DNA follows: TGTGCCAGCAGCTTAGGCACACGGGACAGCTATCAGCCCCAGCATTTT.

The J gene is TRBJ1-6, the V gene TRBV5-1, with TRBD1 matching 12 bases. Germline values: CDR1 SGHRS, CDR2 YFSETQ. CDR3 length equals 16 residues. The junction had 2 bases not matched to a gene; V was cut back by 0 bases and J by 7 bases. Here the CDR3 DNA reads TGCGCCAGCAGCTTGGTTGGGACAGGGGGCAATTCACCCCTCCACTTT. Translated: CASSLVGTGGNSPLHF.

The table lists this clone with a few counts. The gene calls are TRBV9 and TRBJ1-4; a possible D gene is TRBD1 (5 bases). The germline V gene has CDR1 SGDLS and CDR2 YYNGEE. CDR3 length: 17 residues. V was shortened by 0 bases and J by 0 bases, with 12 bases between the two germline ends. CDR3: CASSVGSTVATNEKLFF. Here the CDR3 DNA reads TGTGCCAGCAGCGTAGGCTCGACAGTAGCAACTAATGAAAAACTGTTTTTT.

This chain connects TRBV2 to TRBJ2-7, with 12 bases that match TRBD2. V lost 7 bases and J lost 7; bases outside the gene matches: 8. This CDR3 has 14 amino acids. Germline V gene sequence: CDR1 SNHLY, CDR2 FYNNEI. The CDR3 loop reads CASIPTSGSREQYF. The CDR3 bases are TGTGCCAGCATACCGACTAGCGGGAGTCGAGAGCAGTACTTC. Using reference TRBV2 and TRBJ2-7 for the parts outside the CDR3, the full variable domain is EPEVTQTPSHQVTQMGQEVILRCVPISNHLYFYWYRQILGQKVEFLVSFYNNEISEKSEIFDDQFSVERPDGSNFTLKIRSTKLEDSAMYFCASIPTSGSREQYFGPGTRLTVT.

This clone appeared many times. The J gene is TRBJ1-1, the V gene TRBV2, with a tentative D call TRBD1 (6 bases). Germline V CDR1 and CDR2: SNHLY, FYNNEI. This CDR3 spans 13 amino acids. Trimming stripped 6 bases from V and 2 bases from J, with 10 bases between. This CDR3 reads CASRGQPNTEAFF. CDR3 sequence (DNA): TGTGCCAGCAGAGGACAGCCAAACACTGAAGCTTTCTTT.

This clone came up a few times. This CDR3 is CASSAPRVGGYGYTF. The CDR3 DNA sequence: TGTGCCAGCTCAGCCCCTCGGGTGGGTGGCTATGGCTACACCTTC. The J gene is TRBJ1-2, the V gene TRBV28; no reliable D call. The V and J ends lost 8 bases and 4 bases respectively, with 20 bases between them. This CDR3 comprises 15 residues. The germline V gene encodes CDR1 MDHEN and CDR2 SYDVKM.

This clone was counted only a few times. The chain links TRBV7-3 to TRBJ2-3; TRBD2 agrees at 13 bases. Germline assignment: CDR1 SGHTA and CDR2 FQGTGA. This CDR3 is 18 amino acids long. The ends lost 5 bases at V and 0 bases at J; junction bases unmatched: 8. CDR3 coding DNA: TGTGCCAGCAGCCAAGGACTAGCGGGAGTTGCGAGCACAGATACGCAGTATTTT. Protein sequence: CASSQGLAGVASTDTQYF. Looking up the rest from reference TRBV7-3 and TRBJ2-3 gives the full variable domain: GAGVSQTPSNKVTEKGKYVELRCDPISGHTALYWYRQSLGQGPEFLIYFQGTGAADDSGLPNDRFFAVRPEGSVSTLKIQRTERGDSAVYLCASSQGLAGVASTDTQYFGPGTRLTVL.

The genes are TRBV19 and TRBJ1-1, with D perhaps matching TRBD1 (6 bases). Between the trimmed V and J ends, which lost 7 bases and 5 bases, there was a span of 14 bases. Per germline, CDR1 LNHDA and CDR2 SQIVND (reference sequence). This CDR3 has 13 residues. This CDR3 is CASNYRVGTEAFF. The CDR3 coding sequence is TGTGCCAGTAATTACAGGGTGGGAACTGAAGCTTTCTTT.

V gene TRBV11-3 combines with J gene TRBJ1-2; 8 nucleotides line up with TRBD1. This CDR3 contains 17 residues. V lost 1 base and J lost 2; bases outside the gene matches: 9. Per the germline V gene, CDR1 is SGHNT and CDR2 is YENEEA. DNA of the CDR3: TGTGCCAGCAGCTTAGCCTCGCCAGGGGGCGGGAACTATGGCTACACCTTC. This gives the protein CASSLASPGGGNYGYTF. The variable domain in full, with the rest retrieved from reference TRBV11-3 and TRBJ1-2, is EAGVVQSPRYKIIEKKQPVAFWCNPISGHNTLYWYLQNLGQGPELLIRYENEEAVDDSQLPKDRFSAERLKGVDSTLKIQPAELGDSAVYLCASSLASPGGGNYGYTFGSGTRLTVV.

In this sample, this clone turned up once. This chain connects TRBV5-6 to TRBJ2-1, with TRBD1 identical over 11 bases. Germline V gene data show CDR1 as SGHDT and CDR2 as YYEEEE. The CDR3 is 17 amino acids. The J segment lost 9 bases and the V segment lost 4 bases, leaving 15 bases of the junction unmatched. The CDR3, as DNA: TGTGCCAGCAGCCTCACTGGACAGGGGGCATTCGGGGGTGAGCAGTTCTTC. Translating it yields CASSLTGQGAFGGEQFF.

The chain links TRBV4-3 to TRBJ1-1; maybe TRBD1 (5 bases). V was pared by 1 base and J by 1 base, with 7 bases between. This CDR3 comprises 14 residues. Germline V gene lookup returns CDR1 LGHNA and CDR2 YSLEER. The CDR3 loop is CASSQVDRNTEAFF. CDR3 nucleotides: TGCGCCAGCAGCCAAGTTGACAGGAACACTGAAGCTTTCTTT.

CDR3 sequence (DNA): TGCAGCGTATTGACCGGGGGAAACACCGGGGAGCTGTTTTTT. It specifies CSVLTGGNTGELFF. This chain links TRBV29-1 with TRBJ2-2; TRBD2 might be the D (6 bases). Germline CDR1 is SQVTM and CDR2 is ANQGSEA. V lost 6 bases to trimming and J lost 2 bases, with 13 bases between them. The CDR3 has 14 residues.

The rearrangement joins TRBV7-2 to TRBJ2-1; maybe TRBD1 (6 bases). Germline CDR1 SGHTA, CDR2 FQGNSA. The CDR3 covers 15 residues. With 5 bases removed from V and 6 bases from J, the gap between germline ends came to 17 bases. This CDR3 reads CASSPGAPLVNEQFF. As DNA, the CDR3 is TGTGCCAGCAGCCCAGGGGCTCCCCTTGTCAATGAGCAGTTCTTC.

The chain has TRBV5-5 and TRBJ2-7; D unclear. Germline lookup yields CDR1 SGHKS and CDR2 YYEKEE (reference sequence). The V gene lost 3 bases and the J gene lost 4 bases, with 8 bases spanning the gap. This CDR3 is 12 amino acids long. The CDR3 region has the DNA TGTGCCAGCAGCTCCCTTTCGTACGAGCAGTACTTC. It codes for CASSSLSYEQYF.

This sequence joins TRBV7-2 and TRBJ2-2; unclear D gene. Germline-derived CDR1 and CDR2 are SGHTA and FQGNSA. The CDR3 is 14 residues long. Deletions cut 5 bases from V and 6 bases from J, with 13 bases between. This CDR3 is CASSPLGGAGELFF. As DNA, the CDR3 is TGTGCCAGCAGCCCCCTTGGCGGTGCCGGGGAGCTGTTTTTT.

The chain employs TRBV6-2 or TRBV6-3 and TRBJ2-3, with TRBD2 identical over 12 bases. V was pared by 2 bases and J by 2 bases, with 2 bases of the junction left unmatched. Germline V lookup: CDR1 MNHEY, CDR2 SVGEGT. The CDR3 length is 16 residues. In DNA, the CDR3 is TGTGCCAGCAGTTACCGGACTAGCGGGGTCACAGATACGCAGTATTTT. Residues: CASSYRTSGVTDTQYF.

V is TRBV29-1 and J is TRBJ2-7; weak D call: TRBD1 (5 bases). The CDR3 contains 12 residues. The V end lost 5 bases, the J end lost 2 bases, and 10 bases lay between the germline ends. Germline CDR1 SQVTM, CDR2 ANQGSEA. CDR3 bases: TGCAGCGTTCTGGGGCCGGCCTACGAGCAGTACTTC. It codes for CSVLGPAYEQYF.